The clone carrying this T cell receptor beta chain was observed at least ten times. What it binds is unknown. The DNA ends 3 residues before the CDR3 does, and the rest of the CDR3 is filled in from the germline J gene. Control and CVID samples contributed equal amounts of genomic DNA. Assay used: immunoSEQ multiplex PCR; TCRdb lists only in-frame clones, some missing. The sample contains roughly 58,000 clones, none of them singletons. The data stem from a study of T cell clonality in common variable immunodeficiency. Whole-study results and caveats: Compared with healthy controls, CVID subjects showed increased TCRbeta clonality, mostly in about a third.

Trimming removed 6 bases from V and 2 bases from J; junction bases left unmatched: 7. Per germline, CDR1 DFQATT and CDR2 SNEGSKA (reference sequence). The CDR3 totals 14 residues. The source material was peripheral blood mononuclear cells. The clonotype comes from a person between 18 and 75 years old in good health. The V and J genes are TRBV20-1 and TRBJ2-7, with 10 nucleotides matching TRBD1. CDR3 bases read: TGCAGTGCCCCGAGGGACAGGGGCGCCTACGAG. Translated, it gives CSAPRDRGAYE. From start to end, the CDR3 is CSAPRDRGAYEQYF.